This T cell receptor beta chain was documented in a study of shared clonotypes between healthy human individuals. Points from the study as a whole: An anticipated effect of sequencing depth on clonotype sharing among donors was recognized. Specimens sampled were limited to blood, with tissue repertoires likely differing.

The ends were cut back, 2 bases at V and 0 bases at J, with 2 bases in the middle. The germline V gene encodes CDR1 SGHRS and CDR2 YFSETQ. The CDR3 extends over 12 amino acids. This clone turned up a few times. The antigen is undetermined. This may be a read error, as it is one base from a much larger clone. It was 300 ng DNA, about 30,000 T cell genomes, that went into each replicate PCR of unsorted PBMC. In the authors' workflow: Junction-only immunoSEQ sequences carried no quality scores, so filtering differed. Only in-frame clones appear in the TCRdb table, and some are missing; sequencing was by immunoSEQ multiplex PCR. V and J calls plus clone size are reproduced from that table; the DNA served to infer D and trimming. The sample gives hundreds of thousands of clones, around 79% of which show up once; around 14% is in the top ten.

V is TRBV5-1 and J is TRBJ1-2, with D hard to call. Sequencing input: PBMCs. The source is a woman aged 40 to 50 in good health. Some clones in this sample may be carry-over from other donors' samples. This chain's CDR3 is CASSFTNYGYTF. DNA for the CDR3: TGCGCCAGCAGCTTCACTAACTATGGCTACACCTTC.